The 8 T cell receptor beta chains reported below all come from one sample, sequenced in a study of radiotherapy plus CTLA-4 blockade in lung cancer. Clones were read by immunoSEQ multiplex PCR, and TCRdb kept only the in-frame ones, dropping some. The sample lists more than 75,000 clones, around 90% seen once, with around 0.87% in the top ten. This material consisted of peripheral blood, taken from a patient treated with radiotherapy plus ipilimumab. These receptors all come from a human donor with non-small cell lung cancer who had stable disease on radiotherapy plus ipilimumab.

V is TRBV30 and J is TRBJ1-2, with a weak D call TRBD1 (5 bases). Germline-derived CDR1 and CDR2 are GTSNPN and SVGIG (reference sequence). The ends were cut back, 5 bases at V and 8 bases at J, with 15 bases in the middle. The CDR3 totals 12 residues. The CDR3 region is CAWARWGGGYTF. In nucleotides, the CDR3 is TGTGCCTGGGCTCGGTGGGGGGGAGGCTACACCTTC. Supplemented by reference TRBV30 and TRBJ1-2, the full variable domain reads SQTIHQWPATLVQPVGSPLSLECTVEGTSNPNLYWYRQAAGRGLQLLFYSVGIGQISSEVPQNLSASRPQDRQFILSSKKLLLSDSGFYLCAWARWGGGYTFGSGTRLTVV.

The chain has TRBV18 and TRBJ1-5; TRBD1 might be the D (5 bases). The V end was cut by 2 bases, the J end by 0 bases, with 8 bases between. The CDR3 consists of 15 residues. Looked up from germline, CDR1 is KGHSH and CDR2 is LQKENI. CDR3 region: CASSPAGGSNQPQHF. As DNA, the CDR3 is TGTGCCAGCTCACCAGCGGGGGGTAGCAATCAGCCCCAGCATTTT.

Written as DNA, the CDR3 is TGTGCCAGCTCACCCCAACGCACTAGTGTTTTGGATCGGGCGGACGAGCAGTACTTC. Translating gives CASSPQRTSVLDRADEQYF. This chain joins TRBV18 and TRBJ2-7; a weak D match, TRBD2 (5 bases). Germline V gene lookup returns CDR1 KGHSH and CDR2 LQKENI. Trimming left V 3 bases short and J 5 bases short, with 29 bases between. This CDR3 region has 19 residues.

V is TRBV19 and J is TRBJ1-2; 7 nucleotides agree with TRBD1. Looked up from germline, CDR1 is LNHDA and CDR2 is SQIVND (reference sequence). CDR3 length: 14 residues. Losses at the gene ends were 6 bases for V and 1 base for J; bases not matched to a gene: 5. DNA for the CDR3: TGTGCCAGTAGCCAGGACAGGATTAACTATGGCTACACCTTC. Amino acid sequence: CASSQDRINYGYTF.

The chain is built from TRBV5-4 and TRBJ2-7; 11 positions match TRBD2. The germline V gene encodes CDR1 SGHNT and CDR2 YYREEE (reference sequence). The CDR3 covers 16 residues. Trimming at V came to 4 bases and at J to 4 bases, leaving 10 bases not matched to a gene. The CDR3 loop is CASSPSSGRAQYEQYF. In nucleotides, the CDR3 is TGTGCCAGCAGCCCAAGTAGCGGGAGGGCCCAATACGAGCAGTACTTC. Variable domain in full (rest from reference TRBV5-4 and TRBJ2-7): ETGVTQSPTHLIKTRGQQVTLRCSSQSGHNTVSWYQQALGQGPQFIFQYYREEENGRGNFPPRFSGLQFPNYSSELNVNALELDDSALYLCASSPSSGRAQYEQYFGPGTRLTVT.

CDR3 residues: CASRTGNQPQHF. The DNA of the CDR3 is TGTGCCAGCAGGACGGGCAATCAGCCCCAGCATTTT. This chain joins TRBV28 and TRBJ1-5, with unresolved D. CDR1 is MDHEN, CDR2 SYDVKM, per germline. CDR3 length equals 12 residues. V was cut by 6 bases and J by 2 bases, with 5 bases left in between.

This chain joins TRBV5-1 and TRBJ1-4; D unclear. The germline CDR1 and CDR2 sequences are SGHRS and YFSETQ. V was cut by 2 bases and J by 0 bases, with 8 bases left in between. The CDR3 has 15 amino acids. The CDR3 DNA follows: TGCGCCAGCAGCTTAGGGTCATCAACTAATGAAAAACTGTTTTTT. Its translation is CASSLGSSTNEKLFF.

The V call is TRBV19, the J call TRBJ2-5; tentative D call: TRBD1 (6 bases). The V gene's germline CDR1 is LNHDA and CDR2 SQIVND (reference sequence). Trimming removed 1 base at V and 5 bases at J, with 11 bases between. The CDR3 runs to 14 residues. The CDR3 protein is CASSIGRGQETQYF. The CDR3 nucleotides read TGTGCCAGTAGTATAGGCAGGGGTCAGGAGACCCAGTACTTC. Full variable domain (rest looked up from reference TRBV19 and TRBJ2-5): DGGITQSPKYLFRKEGQNVTLSCEQNLNHDAMYWYRQDPGQGLRLIYYSQIVNDFQKGDIAEGYSVSREKKESFPLTVTSAQKNPTAFYLCASSIGRGQETQYFGPGTRLLVL.